The sequence of this TCR beta chain was determined in a study of neurological immune-mediated disorders. With 10-nucleotide random UMIs, 5'RACE was used to make the cDNA. TCRdb re-called the 5' RACE reads through MiXCR, storing one row per CDR3 protein. The sample includes roughly 71,000 distinct CDR3 sequences, about 4% seen only once; the top ten take 1% to 1.5%. V lost 4 bases, J lost 2 bases, and 9 bases stayed unmatched. The CDR3 has 15 residues. The germline CDR1 and CDR2 sequences are SGHRS and YFSETQ. In this sample, this clonotype turned up many times. The antigen is not known. Study-wide results and limits: The multiple sclerosis repertoire cluster showed no association with any clinical or MRI feature. The authors stated that larger cohorts are needed.

The chain recombines TRBV5-1 with TRBJ2-7; the match to TRBD1 covers 7 bases. The sequenced sample was PBMCs. The sequence derives from a man aged 25-45 years with multiple sclerosis. The CDR3 DNA sequence: TGCGCCAGCAGCACCCGGACAGGCCCAACCTACGAGCAGTACTTC. Amino acid sequence: CASSTRTGPTYEQYF.